This T cell receptor (beta chain) was captured by sequencing in a study of cytomegalovirus exposure and HLA in healthy donors. At the level of the study: The 110 or so validation repertoires used the same platform as the roughly 610 first-cohort repertoires, a later analysis reported.

Sequenced by immunoSEQ multiplex PCR; TCRdb stores in-frame clones only, minus some. Of 150,000 or so clones listed, more than 80% are singletons. Germline assignment: CDR1 SGHRS and CDR2 YFSETQ. The CDR3 consists of 14 residues. V was clipped by 4 bases and J by 6 bases; unmatched bases: 7. The sequencing input was PBMCs. The clonotype was recovered from a woman younger than 45 in good health and CMV-seropositive. The genes are TRBV5-1 and TRBJ2-7; 10 bases are a match to TRBD1. The CDR3 nucleotides are TGCGCCAGCAGCCTTCTAGGGACAGGGGTCGAGCAGTACTTC. It translates to CASSLLGTGVEQYF. The whole variable domain, filled in from reference TRBV5-1 and TRBJ2-7, reads KAGVTQTPRYLIKTRGQQVTLSCSPISGHRSVSWYQQTPGQGLQFLFEYFSETQRNKGNFPGRFSGRQFSNSRSEMNVSTLELGDSALYLCASSLLGTGVEQYFGPGTRLTVT.